What follows are 8 T cell receptor beta chains derived from one specimen sequenced in a study of a mutant IDH1 vaccine in newly diagnosed glioma. Specified time point: week 11, during vaccination. The investigators gave 300 ug of mutant IDH1 20-mer peptide in each vaccine dose, together with topical imiquimod. Some clones are missing from TCRdb's copy, which holds only in-frame ones; the method was immunoSEQ multiplex PCR. The table records approximately 40,000 clones, over 80% of them present only once. Their specific antigens are unknown. Here the sequenced sample was PBMCs, taken from a glioma patient whose treatment included an IDH1 peptide vaccine. The receptors derive from a man between 40 and 49 years old with glioma.

The chain couples TRBV19 to TRBJ2-6; unclear D gene. This CDR3 is 15 amino acids long. Germline V lookup: CDR1 LNHDA, CDR2 SQIVND (reference sequence). V lost 4 bases, J lost 0 bases, and 7 bases lay in between. CDR3 sequence reads: CASSRQSSGANVLTF. The DNA for the CDR3 is TGTGCCAGTAGTAGACAAAGCTCTGGGGCCAACGTCCTGACTTTC.

The V and J genes are TRBV6-6 and TRBJ1-3; D possibly corresponds to TRBD1 (6 bases). The CDR3 runs to 15 residues. Germline V gene data show CDR1 as MNHNY and CDR2 as SVGAGI (reference sequence). Trimming shortened V by 6 bases and J by 0 bases, and 12 bases separated the two germline ends. Here the CDR3 reads CASSPDSTSGNTIYF. As DNA, the CDR3 is TGTGCCAGCAGCCCGGACAGCACCTCTGGAAACACCATATATTTT.

The V and J genes are TRBV29-1 and TRBJ2-7, with TRBD2 matching over 11 bases. The V segment lost 5 bases and the J segment 0 bases; nucleotides outside the gene matches: 9. The germline CDR1 and CDR2 sequences are SQVTM and ANQGSEA. CDR3 length equals 16 residues. In DNA form, the CDR3 reads TGCAGCGTTTTGGGTAGGACTAGCGGGCCCTCCTACGAGCAGTACTTC. Translation: CSVLGRTSGPSYEQYF.

The CDR3 bases are TGTGCCAGCAGTGAGGGGGCATCGAATGAAAAACTGTTTTTT. Protein: CASSEGASNEKLFF. The chain uses TRBV2 and TRBJ1-4; D is possibly TRBD1 (6 bases). Trimming removed 3 bases at V and 5 bases at J, with 10 bases between. Germline CDR1 and CDR2: SNHLY and FYNNEI. The length of the CDR3 is 14 residues.

This clone qualifies as medium-sized (0.01 to 0.1%). This sequence joins TRBV9 and TRBJ2-7; D might be TRBD1 (6 bases). Germline CDR1 and CDR2: SGDLS and YYNGEE. The CDR3 runs 14 residues. V lost 4 bases, J lost 2 bases, and 13 bases lay in between. CDR3 DNA: TGTGCCAGCAGCACCCAGACAGGAGCCTACGAGCAGTACTTC. Translation: CASSTQTGAYEQYF.

J is TRBJ1-5 and V is TRBV7-7; D is perhaps TRBD1 (6 bases). The germline V and J ends were trimmed by 3 bases and 5 bases, with 11 bases remaining between them. From germline, CDR1 is SSHAT and CDR2 FNYEAQ (reference sequence). There are 14 residues in the CDR3. The CDR3 DNA reads TGTGCCAGCAGCTTGTCCCAGGGGTATCAGCCCCAGCATTTT. Translated, it gives CASSLSQGYQPQHF.

V is TRBV7-2 and J is TRBJ1-1; TRBD1 is a possible D gene (6 bases). In germline, CDR1 is SGHTA, CDR2 FQGNSA. The CDR3 consists of 13 residues. V lost 5 bases and J 8 bases, leaving 15 bases between the germline ends. The DNA of the CDR3 is TGTGCCAGCAGCCCTAAGGACAGACAAGAAGCTTTCTTT. Translating it yields CASSPKDRQEAFF.

V is TRBV2 and J is TRBJ2-7; 8 bases agree with TRBD2. The V segment lost 8 bases and the J segment 3 bases; nucleotides outside the gene matches: 12. Germline V gives CDR1 SNHLY, CDR2 FYNNEI. The CDR3 runs 15 residues. This CDR3 is CASGNSGVGDYEQYF. The DNA for the CDR3 is TGTGCCAGCGGTAATAGCGGGGTCGGTGACTACGAGCAGTACTTC.